The 24 T cell receptor beta chains presented below share a single source sample, sequenced in a study of radiotherapy plus CTLA-4 blockade in lung cancer. The data were produced by immunoSEQ multiplex PCR, yet TCRdb's version contains in-frame clones alone and is incomplete. Among 65,000 to 85,000 clones listed, less than 85% were seen once. This material consisted of peripheral blood, taken from a patient treated with radiotherapy plus ipilimumab. The receptors here all came from a human donor with non-small cell lung cancer whose response to radiotherapy plus ipilimumab could not be evaluated. Some clones in this sample may be carry-over from other donors' samples.

V gene TRBV28 combines with J gene TRBJ2-7, with D possibly TRBD1 on 5 matching bases. Germline values: CDR1 MDHEN, CDR2 SYDVKM. The ends were cut back, 6 bases at V and 4 bases at J, with 13 bases in the middle. CDR3 size: 13 residues. In nucleotides, the CDR3 is TGTGCCAGCAGCCCAGGGAAAGGTTACGAGCAGTACTTC. The encoded protein is CASSPGKGYEQYF.

This chain links TRBV5-1 with TRBJ2-7, with a possible D match to TRBD2 (6 bases). Trimming removed 0 bases at V and 4 bases at J, with 14 bases between. The germline gives CDR1 SGHRS, CDR2 YFSETQ. The CDR3 sequence is 15 residues long. The CDR3 bases are TGCGCCAGCAGCTTGGCCGGCGGGGCCGTGTACGAGCAGTACTTC. This encodes CASSLAGGAVYEQYF. Drawing the rest from reference TRBV5-1 and TRBJ2-7, the complete variable domain is KAGVTQTPRYLIKTRGQQVTLSCSPISGHRSVSWYQQTPGQGLQFLFEYFSETQRNKGNFPGRFSGRQFSNSRSEMNVSTLELGDSALYLCASSLAGGAVYEQYFGPGTRLTVT.

This clone was picked up a small number of times. The chain combines TRBV19 with TRBJ1-6, with a tentative D call TRBD1 (5 bases). Germline CDR1 reads LNHDA; CDR2 reads SQIVND (reference sequence). Trimming removed 5 bases at V and 4 bases at J, with 12 bases between. This CDR3 is built from 15 residues. The CDR3, as DNA: TGTGCCAGTAGTCCCGGACATTTTTATAATTCACCCCTCCACTTT. Protein sequence: CASSPGHFYNSPLHF. The full variable domain, with the rest looked up from reference TRBV19 and TRBJ1-6, is DGGITQSPKYLFRKEGQNVTLSCEQNLNHDAMYWYRQDPGQGLRLIYYSQIVNDFQKGDIAEGYSVSREKKESFPLTVTSAQKNPTAFYLCASSPGHFYNSPLHFGNGTRLTVT.

The V gene is TRBV6-1, the J gene TRBJ1-2; D not resolved. The V gene lost 3 bases and the J gene lost 0 bases, with 14 bases spanning the gap. This CDR3 contains 16 residues. In germline, CDR1 is MNHNS, CDR2 SASEGT. The CDR3 coding sequence is TGTGCCAGCAGTGATGAGGGATACTTTGCTAACTATGGCTACACCTTC. Residues: CASSDEGYFANYGYTF.

This sequence joins TRBV5-1 and TRBJ2-7, with D uncertain. The CDR3 extends over 15 amino acids. Trimming stripped 0 bases from V and 2 bases from J, with 12 bases between. The germline CDR1 and CDR2 sequences are SGHRS and YFSETQ. The CDR3 protein is CASSLAGSETYEQYF. In DNA, the CDR3 is TGCGCCAGCAGCTTGGCGGGTTCCGAGACCTACGAGCAGTACTTC.

The chain uses TRBV2 and TRBJ2-7; weak D call: TRBD1 (6 bases). Looked up from germline, CDR1 is SNHLY and CDR2 is FYNNEI. CDR3 size: 15 residues. Trimming stripped 6 bases from V and 6 bases from J, with 21 bases between. The DNA of the CDR3 is TGTGCCAGCAGCGCATCACAGGGATTTGGGGTCGAGCAGTACTTC. Translation gives CASSASQGFGVEQYF.

V gene TRBV11-2 combines with J gene TRBJ2-7, with a tentative D call TRBD2 (5 bases). Per germline, CDR1 SGHAT and CDR2 FQNNGV. This CDR3 is built from 14 residues. The V gene lost 5 bases and the J gene lost 1 base, with 12 bases spanning the gap. Here the CDR3 DNA reads TGTGCCAGCAGCGCCGTAGGAGGATCCTACGAGCAGTACTTC. Translation gives CASSAVGGSYEQYF.

The chain links TRBV6-1 to TRBJ1-2, with a weak D call TRBD1 (5 bases). Germline CDR1 is MNHNS and CDR2 is SASEGT. Trimming took off 3 bases at V and 2 bases at J, with 13 bases between the two ends. There are 15 residues in the CDR3. The DNA for the CDR3 is TGTGCCAGCAGTGATTTTGGGGGGGTGAACTATGGCTACACCTTC. Translated: CASSDFGGVNYGYTF.

CDR3 sequence (DNA): TGTGCCAGCGGCCAGGGGGCGGTGGGCTACACCTTC. This gives the protein CASGQGAVGYTF. This rearrangement joins TRBV6-5 to TRBJ1-2; TRBD1 agrees at 8 bases. Germline V gives CDR1 MNHEY, CDR2 SVGAGI. Trimming cost V 8 bases and J 8 bases; bases outside gene matches: 7. The CDR3 is made up of 12 amino acids.

The J gene is TRBJ2-1, the V gene TRBV5-1; no firm D call. The germline gives CDR1 SGHRS, CDR2 YFSETQ. Trimming stripped 5 bases from V and 0 bases from J, with 12 bases between. This CDR3 spans 15 amino acids. The CDR3 sequence is CASREMFSSYNEQFF. As DNA, the CDR3 is TGCGCCAGCAGGGAGATGTTTAGCTCCTACAATGAGCAGTTCTTC.

The chain links TRBV28 to TRBJ1-1, with no clear D. CDR3 length equals 13 residues. Germline CDR1 is MDHEN and CDR2 is SYDVKM. Trimming shortened V by 3 bases and J by 6 bases, and 11 bases separated the two germline ends. The CDR3 DNA reads as TGTGCCAGCAGTTTCCAGGCTAAAGCTGAAGCTTTCTTT. It yields the protein CASSFQAKAEAFF.

The chain combines TRBV19 with TRBJ1-5; 9 bases map to TRBD1. CDR1 and CDR2 from the germline V gene are LNHDA and SQIVND (reference sequence). Germline trimming cut 3 bases from V and 3 bases from J; bases unmatched to any gene: 3. The CDR3 has 15 amino acids. The chain's CDR3 is CASSIRTGVNQPQHF. CDR3 DNA: TGTGCCAGTAGTATCCGGACAGGGGTCAATCAGCCCCAGCATTTT.

CDR3 loop: CASSFGQGDKNIQYF. CDR3 DNA: TGTGCCAGCAGTTTCGGACAGGGGGACAAAAACATTCAGTACTTC. This chain links TRBV28 with TRBJ2-4; 10 positions match TRBD1. Germline V CDR1 and CDR2: MDHEN, SYDVKM. The V segment lost 3 bases and the J segment 3 bases; nucleotides outside the gene matches: 2. The CDR3 extends over 15 amino acids. The full variable domain, in which reference TRBV28 and TRBJ2-4 provide the parts outside the CDR3, is DVKVTQSSRYLVKRTGEKVFLECVQDMDHENMFWYRQDPGLGLRLIYFSYDVKMKEKGDIPEGYSVSREKKERFSLILESASTNQTSMYLCASSFGQGDKNIQYFGAGTRLSVL.

The rearrangement joins TRBV28 to TRBJ2-7; 8 bases align to TRBD1. V gave up 10 bases and J gave up 9 bases; unmatched junction bases: 20. Germline assignment: CDR1 MDHEN and CDR2 SYDVKM. This CDR3 contains 15 residues. CDR3 in amino acids: CATIRPGTGITGQYF. The DNA of the CDR3 is TGTGCCACCATTCGGCCCGGGACAGGTATTACGGGGCAGTACTTC.

This sequence joins TRBV27 and TRBJ1-5; 7 nucleotides align to TRBD1. The V gene's germline CDR1 is MNHEY and CDR2 SMNVEV (reference sequence). The CDR3 covers 16 residues. Trimming removed 2 bases from V and 1 base from J; junction bases left unmatched: 5. CDR3 nucleotide sequence: TGTGCCAGCAGTTTAACCCCACAGGGGAGCAATCAGCCCCAGCATTTT. Translated: CASSLTPQGSNQPQHF.

The chain uses TRBV19 and TRBJ1-1; 7 positions match TRBD1. The germline gives CDR1 LNHDA, CDR2 SQIVND (reference sequence). Losses at the gene ends were 1 base for V and 7 bases for J; bases not matched to a gene: 15. CDR3 length: 17 amino acids. Here the CDR3 reads CASSIGGMGSRGFEAFF. For the CDR3, the DNA is TGTGCCAGTAGTATAGGCGGTATGGGATCCAGGGGGTTTGAAGCTTTCTTT.

The chain recombines TRBV6-6 with TRBJ2-5, with 8 nucleotides matching TRBD1. The CDR3 totals 15 residues. J gave up 2 bases and V 0 bases, and 2 bases lay outside the gene matches. Germline lookup yields CDR1 MNHNY and CDR2 SVGAGI (reference sequence). CDR3 DNA sequence: TGTGCCAGCAGTTACTCCGGGACAGGACAAGAGACCCAGTACTTC. The encoded protein is CASSYSGTGQETQYF.

The chain uses TRBV28 and TRBJ2-3, with 8 positions matching TRBD2. The germline V gene has CDR1 MDHEN and CDR2 SYDVKM. The CDR3 length is 16 residues. The V and J ends lost 5 bases and 4 bases, in that order; junction bases with no gene match: 11. The CDR3 nucleotides are TGTGCCAGCAGTCTCAACTCGGGGGGGGCAGCAGATACGCAGTATTTT. This gives the protein CASSLNSGGAADTQYF. The full variable domain, its missing parts supplied by reference TRBV28 and TRBJ2-3, is DVKVTQSSRYLVKRTGEKVFLECVQDMDHENMFWYRQDPGLGLRLIYFSYDVKMKEKGDIPEGYSVSREKKERFSLILESASTNQTSMYLCASSLNSGGAADTQYFGPGTRLTVL.

The chain links TRBV4-1 to TRBJ1-2, with TRBD1 matching over 9 bases. The CDR3 sequence is 14 residues long. In germline, CDR1 is MGHRA, CDR2 YSYEKL. V shed 5 bases, J shed 4 bases, and the junction held 5 bases outside the gene matches. The CDR3 nucleotides are TGCGCCAGCAGCGATTCGGACAGGGGCTATGGCTACACCTTC. Its protein is CASSDSDRGYGYTF.

V usage is TRBV5-1 and J usage is TRBJ2-2; tentative D call: TRBD1 (6 bases). V was clipped by 5 bases and J by 2 bases, with 10 bases between them. Germline lookup yields CDR1 SGHRS and CDR2 YFSETQ. The CDR3 covers 14 residues. The CDR3 is CASRGDTNTGELFF. CDR3 DNA: TGCGCCAGCAGAGGGGACACAAACACCGGGGAGCTGTTTTTT. Looking up the rest from reference TRBV5-1 and TRBJ2-2 gives the full variable domain: KAGVTQTPRYLIKTRGQQVTLSCSPISGHRSVSWYQQTPGQGLQFLFEYFSETQRNKGNFPGRFSGRQFSNSRSEMNVSTLELGDSALYLCASRGDTNTGELFFGEGSRLTVL.

The chain has TRBV4-3 and TRBJ1-5; the D gene is possibly TRBD1 (5 bases). V was shortened by 1 base and J by 5 bases, with 12 bases between the two germline ends. The germline CDR1 and CDR2 sequences are LGHNA and YSLEER. The CDR3 has 15 residues. The CDR3 nucleotides are TGCGCCAGCAGCCAAGGACCCCGGGGGGATCAGCCCCAGCATTTT. Its translation: CASSQGPRGDQPQHF.

The CDR3 nucleotides read TGTGCCAGTAGTAATCCGGGACAGGTGGTTTTTAACTATGGCTACACCTTC. Translation: CASSNPGQVVFNYGYTF. The chain is built from TRBV19 and TRBJ1-2; 8 nucleotides line up with TRBD1. The CDR3 extends over 17 amino acids. Germline V gene data show CDR1 as LNHDA and CDR2 as SQIVND (reference sequence). Trimming removed 4 bases from V and 1 base from J; junction bases left unmatched: 11. Based on the CDR3 plus reference TRBV19 and TRBJ1-2, the full variable domain is DGGITQSPKYLFRKEGQNVTLSCEQNLNHDAMYWYRQDPGQGLRLIYYSQIVNDFQKGDIAEGYSVSREKKESFPLTVTSAQKNPTAFYLCASSNPGQVVFNYGYTFGSGTRLTVV.

DNA for the CDR3: TGTGCCAGCTCACCGGGCTCGGATCAGCCCCAGCATTTT. Translation gives CASSPGSDQPQHF. The genes are TRBV18 and TRBJ1-5; no firm D call. CDR1 and CDR2 from the germline V gene are KGHSH and LQKENI. V gave up 3 bases and J gave up 5 bases, with 8 bases separating them. The CDR3 runs to 13 residues.

The CDR3 spells CAWARSNSPLHF. Here the CDR3 DNA reads TGTGCCTGGGCCAGGTCGAATTCACCCCTCCACTTT. The chain couples TRBV30 to TRBJ1-6; D gene unclear. V lost 5 bases, J lost 7 bases, and 9 bases lay in between. The CDR3 spans 12 residues. The germline V gene encodes CDR1 GTSNPN and CDR2 SVGIG (reference sequence). Using reference TRBV30 and TRBJ1-6 for the parts outside the CDR3, the full variable domain is SQTIHQWPATLVQPVGSPLSLECTVEGTSNPNLYWYRQAAGRGLQLLFYSVGIGQISSEVPQNLSASRPQDRQFILSSKKLLLSDSGFYLCAWARSNSPLHFGNGTRLTVT.